This record covers a single T cell receptor beta chain. The repertoire was sequenced with immunoSEQ multiplex PCR; TCRdb's copy has only in-frame clones and lacks some. The sample includes tens of thousands of clones, around nine tenths of them seen just once. These data are taken from a study of OX40 agonist ivuxolimab in advanced cancers. The germline V gene has CDR1 SGHVS and CDR2 FNYEAQ. The CDR3 sequence is 15 residues long. The V gene end was trimmed by 5 bases and the J gene end by 4 bases; junction bases not matched to a gene: 6. The chain has TRBV7-6 and TRBJ2-7; TRBD1 matches 12 bases. This sample comprised CD4+ or CD8+ T cells sorted from blood, obtained in a trial of the OX40 agonist ivuxolimab. The source of this sequence is an adult with an advanced solid tumor such as melanoma, head and neck, liver or kidney cancer. CDR3 sequence: CASSPGTGGLYEQYF. As DNA, the CDR3 is TGTGCCAGCAGCCCAGGGACAGGGGGCTTGTACGAGCAGTACTTC.